A selection of T cell receptor beta chains follows, all from one sample in a study of blood T cells in healthy people across ages. In TCRdb, the 5' RACE reads were re-called with MiXCR into one record per CDR3 protein. The repertoire holds roughly 730,000 distinct CDR3 sequences, about 56% seen once, with roughly 25% in the top ten. Material for sequencing was blood. The source of these receptors is a man aged 35-49 years in good health. Both conserved end residues are part of each CDR3. Fields, in order: V gene, clone size, J gene, D gene, CDR3 DNA, CDR3 protein. The D gene is left open where the match is weak. The size of a clone is reported for some rows only, either as once, few or many, or as a class for expanded clones.

V: TRBV20-1; size: NA; J: TRBJ1-1; D: NA; DNA: TGCAGTGCTATACGGGGGGGGAACACTGAAGCTTTCTTT; CDR3: CSAIRGGNTEAFF
V: TRBV7-7; size: once; J: TRBJ2-1; D: TRBD2; DNA: TGTGCTAGCAGCTACTTAGTCAGGACTAGCGGAAACAATGAGCAGTTCTTC; CDR3: CASSYLVRTSGNNEQFF
V: TRBV29-1; size: few; J: TRBJ2-3; D: TRBD1; DNA: TGCAGCGTTGACCGGACAGGGTGGACAGATACGCAGTATTTT; CDR3: CSVDRTGWTDTQYF
V: TRBV20-1; size: NA; J: TRBJ2-7; D: NA; DNA: TGCAGTGCTAGAGACCCGACTTCTTCATACGAGCAGTACTTC; CDR3: CSARDPTSSYEQYF
V: TRBV6-2/TRBV6-3; size: NA; J: TRBJ2-5; D: NA; DNA: TGTGCCAGCAGTTACAGAGACCAACAAGAGACCCAGTACTTC; CDR3: CASSYRDQQETQYF
V: TRBV7-9; size: NA; J: TRBJ2-3; D: TRBD2; DNA: TGTGCCAGCAGCGTCGGGAGGGACACAGATACGCAGTATTTT; CDR3: CASSVGRDTDTQYF
V: TRBV5-1; size: NA; J: TRBJ1-1; D: TRBD1; DNA: TGCGCCAGCAGCTTGGCGGGGACAGGGATGAACACTGAAGCTTTCTTT; CDR3: CASSLAGTGMNTEAFF
V: TRBV15; size: NA; J: TRBJ2-5; D: TRBD1; DNA: TGTACCACCAGCAGACAAGGGACAGGGGGCGCGGAGACCCAGTACTTC; CDR3: CTTSRQGTGGAETQYF
V: TRBV30; size: NA; J: TRBJ1-6; D: TRBD1; DNA: TGTGCCTGGAATGGGGCCGGGACAGGGACCTCACCCCTCCACTTT; CDR3: CAWNGAGTGTSPLHF
V: TRBV12-3/TRBV12-4; size: NA; J: TRBJ2-7; D: NA; DNA: TGTGCCAGCGGCAGCAGGGAGTTCTACGAGCAGTACTTC; CDR3: CASGSREFYEQYF
V: TRBV7-2; size: NA; J: TRBJ2-7; D: NA; DNA: TGTGCCAGCAGCTTAGGGGTGGGCGGGACCTACGAGCAGTACTTC; CDR3: CASSLGVGGTYEQYF
V: TRBV7-9; size: NA; J: TRBJ2-7; D: NA; DNA: TGTGCCAGCAGCGTTACCAGGGGGGTGGTTATCCAGTACTTC; CDR3: CASSVTRGVVIQYF
V: TRBV11-2; size: few; J: TRBJ2-1; D: TRBD1; DNA: TGTGCCAGCAGCACGGACAGGGGGCATGAGGGTGAGCAGTTCTTC; CDR3: CASSTDRGHEGEQFF
V: TRBV7-9; size: NA; J: TRBJ2-7; D: NA; DNA: TGTGCCAGCAGTTGGGTAGGAGTTGACGAGCAGTACTTC; CDR3: CASSWVGVDEQYF
V: TRBV20-1; size: NA; J: TRBJ2-7; D: TRBD2; DNA: TGCAGTGCTAGAGATAGGGGACTAGCGGGAGACAGTGTCTACGAGCAGTACTTC; CDR3: CSARDRGLAGDSVYEQYF
V: TRBV12-3/TRBV12-4; size: NA; J: TRBJ1-2; D: TRBD1; DNA: TGTGCCAGCAGTCCCCGACAGGGAATAAACTATGGCTACACCTTC; CDR3: CASSPRQGINYGYTF
V: TRBV3-1; size: NA; J: TRBJ2-1; D: TRBD1; DNA: TGTGCCAGCAGCCAAGCACTACAGGGGCTCCCCAATGAGCAGTTCTTC; CDR3: CASSQALQGLPNEQFF
V: TRBV6-2/TRBV6-3; size: NA; J: TRBJ2-3; D: NA; DNA: TGTGCCAGCAGTTACTCATCTAGCTCTCCGGATACGCAGTATTTT; CDR3: CASSYSSSSPDTQYF
V: TRBV6-5; size: NA; J: TRBJ1-2; D: TRBD1; DNA: TGTGCCAGCAGTGGGCGACAGGGGGCGAGTGGCTACACCTTC; CDR3: CASSGRQGASGYTF
V: TRBV18; size: many; J: TRBJ2-7; D: TRBD2; DNA: TGTGCCAGCAGCCCCGGACTAGCGGGAGGCGAGCAGTACTTC; CDR3: CASSPGLAGGEQYF
V: TRBV9; size: few; J: TRBJ2-3; D: TRBD1; DNA: TGTGCCAGCGCTCAGGGGGTCCCCACAGATACGCAGTATTTT; CDR3: CASAQGVPTDTQYF
V: TRBV4-1; size: few; J: TRBJ2-1; D: NA; DNA: TGCGCCAGCAGCCTAAAGGCGAGACAGGGAGGCAATGAGCAGTTCTTC; CDR3: CASSLKARQGGNEQFF
V: TRBV4-1; size: many; J: TRBJ2-5; D: NA; DNA: TGCGCCAGCAGCCAGATTGCGGTGGGCGAGACCCAGTACTTC; CDR3: CASSQIAVGETQYF
V: TRBV13; size: NA; J: TRBJ1-1; D: NA; DNA: TGTGCCAGCAGCTTAGGATTCGACACTGAAGCTTTCTTT; CDR3: CASSLGFDTEAFF
V: TRBV7-2; size: NA; J: TRBJ2-2; D: NA; DNA: TGTGCCAGCAGCTTACGGACATCGAACACCGGGGAGCTGTTTTTT; CDR3: CASSLRTSNTGELFF
V: TRBV12-3/TRBV12-4; size: NA; J: TRBJ2-7; D: NA; DNA: TGTGCCAGCAGTTTAGCCGTATCCTACGAGCAGTACTTC; CDR3: CASSLAVSYEQYF
V: TRBV24-1; size: few; J: TRBJ2-4; D: NA; DNA: TGTGCCACCAGTGACTCGGGGACATCAGCCAAAAACATTCAGTACTTC; CDR3: CATSDSGTSAKNIQYF
V: TRBV11-3; size: NA; J: TRBJ2-1; D: TRBD2; DNA: TGTGCCAGCAGCTTGGGGTCGGCGGGAGGACCCAATGAGCAGTTCTTC; CDR3: CASSLGSAGGPNEQFF
V: TRBV7-2; size: few; J: TRBJ2-3; D: NA; DNA: TGTGCCAGCAGCTTGTACAGGAGCACAGATACGCAGTATTTT; CDR3: CASSLYRSTDTQYF
V: TRBV20-1; size: once; J: TRBJ2-1; D: TRBD2; DNA: TGCAGTGCTAGAGTGCGGACTAGCGGGGGGGCCATTTCTCTCAATGAGCAGTTCTTC; CDR3: CSARVRTSGGAISLNEQFF
V: TRBV27; size: few; J: TRBJ1-2; D: NA; DNA: TGTGCCAGCACGTTCGACCCAGGACATAACTATGGCTACACCTTC; CDR3: CASTFDPGHNYGYTF
V: TRBV29-1; size: few; J: TRBJ1-2; D: TRBD1; DNA: TGCAGCGTTGATAGCAGGGGGTCTGCGAACTATGGCTACACCTTC; CDR3: CSVDSRGSANYGYTF
V: TRBV5-6; size: few; J: TRBJ2-7; D: NA; DNA: TGTGCCAGCAGCGTGGGCCGGGCCTACGAGCAGTACTTC; CDR3: CASSVGRAYEQYF